A selection of T cell receptor beta chains follows, all from one sample in a study of CD8 T cells in ankylosing spondylitis. Using its own MiXCR run on the 5' RACE reads, TCRdb lists one record per CDR3 protein. The sample carries 180,000 or so distinct CDR3 sequences, around 10% recorded once. Sequenced input: blood, either unsorted or a sorted T cell fraction (not recorded which). Receptors originate from a male donor with ankylosing spondylitis or in good health (not recorded which). Both conserved end residues are part of each CDR3. Each record gives: clone size, V gene, D gene, J gene, CDR3 DNA, CDR3 protein. D genes are given only for firm matches. Size tells how often a clone was seen (once, few, many) or the class of an expanded clone, and some rows leave it out.

.	TRBV19	.	TRBJ2-1	TGTGCCAGTAGTATATCTGGGGCCAATGAGCAGTTCTTC	CASSISGANEQFF
.	TRBV7-2	.	TRBJ2-1	TGTGCCAGCAGCTTAGCTCCGGGGGAAGGTGAGCAGTTCTTC	CASSLAPGEGEQFF
once	TRBV5-1	.	TRBJ1-1	TGCGCCAGCAACTTGGTTTGGGGTCGGAACACTGAAGCTTTCTTT	CASNLVWGRNTEAFF
.	TRBV6-5	TRBD2	TRBJ2-5	TGTGCCAGCAGTTACTCGGGAGGGGGTCTAGCGGGAGACGAAGAGACCCAGTACTTC	CASSYSGGGLAGDEETQYF
many	TRBV27	.	TRBJ2-1	TGTGCCAGCAGAGTCTTAAGCTCCTACAATGAGCAGTTCTTC	CASRVLSSYNEQFF
many	TRBV20-1	.	TRBJ2-1	TGCAGTGCTCTAGTTGGGGGGGGGCTCTACAATGAGCAGTTCTTC	CSALVGGGLYNEQFF
few	TRBV3-1	.	TRBJ2-1	TGTGCCAGCAGCCAAGTTGGGGGCCCGTACAATGAGCAGTTCTTC	CASSQVGGPYNEQFF
few	TRBV5-1	TRBD2	TRBJ2-3	TGCGCCAGCAGCTTGGGACTAGCGGGTAGATCGGGCACAGATACGCAGTATTTT	CASSLGLAGRSGTDTQYF
many	TRBV5-1	.	TRBJ1-1	TGCGCCAGCAGCCGATCAGGGGCGAACACTGAAGCTTTCTTT	CASSRSGANTEAFF
.	TRBV12-3/TRBV12-4	.	TRBJ2-3	TGTGCCAGCAGTTTATGGCGGGGCGCTAGCACAGATACGCAGTATTTT	CASSLWRGASTDTQYF